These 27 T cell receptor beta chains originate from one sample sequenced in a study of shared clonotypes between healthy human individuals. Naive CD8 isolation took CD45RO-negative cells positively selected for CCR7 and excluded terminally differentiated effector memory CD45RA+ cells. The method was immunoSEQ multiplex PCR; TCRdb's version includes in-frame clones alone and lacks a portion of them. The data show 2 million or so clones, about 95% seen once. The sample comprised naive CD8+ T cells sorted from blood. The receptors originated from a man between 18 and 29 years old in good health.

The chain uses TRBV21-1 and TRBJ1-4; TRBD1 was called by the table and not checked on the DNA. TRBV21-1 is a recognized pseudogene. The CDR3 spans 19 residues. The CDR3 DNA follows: TGTGCCAGCAGCAAAAAGGGGGGCGACAGGGCCCTAGGTGATGAAAAACTGTTTTTT. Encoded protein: CASSKKGGDRALGDEKLFF.

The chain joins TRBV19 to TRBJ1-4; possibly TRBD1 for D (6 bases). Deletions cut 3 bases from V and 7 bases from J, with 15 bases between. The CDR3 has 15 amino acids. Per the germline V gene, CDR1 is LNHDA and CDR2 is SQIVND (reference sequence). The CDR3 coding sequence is TGTGCCAGTAGTATCTCAGGGGAAGGGGGTGAAAAACTGTTTTTT. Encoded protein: CASSISGEGGEKLFF. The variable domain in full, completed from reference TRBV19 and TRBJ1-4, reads DGGITQSPKYLFRKEGQNVTLSCEQNLNHDAMYWYRQDPGQGLRLIYYSQIVNDFQKGDIAEGYSVSREKKESFPLTVTSAQKNPTAFYLCASSISGEGGEKLFFGSGTQLSVL.

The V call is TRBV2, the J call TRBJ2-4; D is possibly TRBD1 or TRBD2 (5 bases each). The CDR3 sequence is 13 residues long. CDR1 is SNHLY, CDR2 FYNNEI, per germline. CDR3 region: CAVWMGVVGIQYF. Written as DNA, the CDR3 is TGTGCGGTCTGGATGGGGGTGGTGGGCATTCAGTACTTC.

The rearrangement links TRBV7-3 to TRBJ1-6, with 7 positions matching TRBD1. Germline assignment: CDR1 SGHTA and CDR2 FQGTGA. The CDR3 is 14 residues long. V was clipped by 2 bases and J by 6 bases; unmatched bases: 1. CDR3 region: CASSLGDSNSPLHF. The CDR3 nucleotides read TGTGCCAGCAGCTTAGGGGACAGTAATTCACCCCTCCACTTT.

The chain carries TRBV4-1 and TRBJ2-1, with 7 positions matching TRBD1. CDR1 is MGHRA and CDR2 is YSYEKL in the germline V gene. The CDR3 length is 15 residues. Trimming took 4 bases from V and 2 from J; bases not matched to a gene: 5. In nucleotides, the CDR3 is TGCGCCAGCAGCCTCCGGACAGGTCCCTACAATGAGCAGTTCTTC. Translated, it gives CASSLRTGPYNEQFF.

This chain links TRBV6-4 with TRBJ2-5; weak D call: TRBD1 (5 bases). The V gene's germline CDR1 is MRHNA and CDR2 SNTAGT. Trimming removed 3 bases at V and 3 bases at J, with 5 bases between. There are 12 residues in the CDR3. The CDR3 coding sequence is TGTGCCAGCAGTGAACAGGAAGAGACCCAGTACTTC. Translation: CASSEQEETQYF.

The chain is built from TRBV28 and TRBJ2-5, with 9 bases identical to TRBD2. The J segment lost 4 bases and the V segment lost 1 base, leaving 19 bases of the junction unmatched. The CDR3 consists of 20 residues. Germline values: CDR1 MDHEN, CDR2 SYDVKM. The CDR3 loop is CASSLLVGGGVHPPPETQYF. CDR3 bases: TGTGCCAGCAGTTTATTGGTAGGCGGGGGGGTTCACCCACCCCCAGAGACCCAGTACTTC.

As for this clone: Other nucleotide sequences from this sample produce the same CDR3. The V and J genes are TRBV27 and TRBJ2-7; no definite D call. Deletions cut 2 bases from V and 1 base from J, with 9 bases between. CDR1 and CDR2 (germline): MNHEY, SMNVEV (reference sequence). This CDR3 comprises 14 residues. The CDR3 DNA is TGTGCCAGCAGTTTAGGACCAGGATCCTACGAGCAGTACTTC. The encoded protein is CASSLGPGSYEQYF.

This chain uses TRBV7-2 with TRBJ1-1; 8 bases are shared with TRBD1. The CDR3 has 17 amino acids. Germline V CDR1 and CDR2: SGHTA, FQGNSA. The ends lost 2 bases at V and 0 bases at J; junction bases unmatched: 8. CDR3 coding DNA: TGTGCCAGCAGCTTACCAGGGGGCGACATCATGAACACTGAAGCTTTCTTT. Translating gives CASSLPGGDIMNTEAFF.

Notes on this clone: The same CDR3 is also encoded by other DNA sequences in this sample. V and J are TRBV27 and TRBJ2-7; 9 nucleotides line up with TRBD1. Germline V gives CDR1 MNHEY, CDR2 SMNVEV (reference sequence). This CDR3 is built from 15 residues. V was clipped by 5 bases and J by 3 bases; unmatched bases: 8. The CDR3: CASSPTGTGHYEQYF. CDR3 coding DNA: TGTGCCAGCAGTCCGACCGGGACAGGGCACTACGAGCAGTACTTC.

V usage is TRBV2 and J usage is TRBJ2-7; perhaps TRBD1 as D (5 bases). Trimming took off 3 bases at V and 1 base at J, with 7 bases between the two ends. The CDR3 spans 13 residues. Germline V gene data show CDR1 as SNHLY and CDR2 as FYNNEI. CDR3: CASSETDSYEQYF. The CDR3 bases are TGTGCCAGCAGTGAGACAGATTCCTACGAGCAGTACTTC. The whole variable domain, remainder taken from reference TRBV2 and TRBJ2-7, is EPEVTQTPSHQVTQMGQEVILRCVPISNHLYFYWYRQILGQKVEFLVSFYNNEISEKSEIFDDQFSVERPDGSNFTLKIRSTKLEDSAMYFCASSETDSYEQYFGPGTRLTVT.

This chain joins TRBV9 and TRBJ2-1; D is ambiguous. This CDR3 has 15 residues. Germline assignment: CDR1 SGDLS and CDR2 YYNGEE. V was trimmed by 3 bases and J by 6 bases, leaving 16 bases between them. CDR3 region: CASSAMTHPSNEQFF. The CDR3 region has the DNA TGTGCCAGCAGCGCCATGACCCACCCTTCCAATGAGCAGTTCTTC.

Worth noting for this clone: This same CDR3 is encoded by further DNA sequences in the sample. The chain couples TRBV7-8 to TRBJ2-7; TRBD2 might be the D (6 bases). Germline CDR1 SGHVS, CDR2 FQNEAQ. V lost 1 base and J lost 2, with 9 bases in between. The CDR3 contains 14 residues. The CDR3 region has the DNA TGTGCCAGCAGCTTAGATGGGGGGACCTACGAGCAGTACTTC. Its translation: CASSLDGGTYEQYF.

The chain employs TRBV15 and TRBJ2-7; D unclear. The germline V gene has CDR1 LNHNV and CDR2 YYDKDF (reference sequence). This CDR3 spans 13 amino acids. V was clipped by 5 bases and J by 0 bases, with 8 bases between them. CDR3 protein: CATSSHISYEQYF. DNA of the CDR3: TGTGCCACCAGCTCGCACATCTCCTACGAGCAGTACTTC.

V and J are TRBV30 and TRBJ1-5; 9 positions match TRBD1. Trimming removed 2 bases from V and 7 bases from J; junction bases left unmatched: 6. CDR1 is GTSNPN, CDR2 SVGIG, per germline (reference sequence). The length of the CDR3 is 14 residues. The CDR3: CAWSPTGTGQPQHF. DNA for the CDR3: TGTGCCTGGAGTCCGACAGGGACAGGGCAGCCCCAGCATTTT.

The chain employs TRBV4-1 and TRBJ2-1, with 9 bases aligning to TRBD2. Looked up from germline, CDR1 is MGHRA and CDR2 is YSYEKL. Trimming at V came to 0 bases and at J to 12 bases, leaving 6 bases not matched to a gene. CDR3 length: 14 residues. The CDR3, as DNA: TGCGCCAGCAGCCAAGAATCTAGCGGGAATACGCAGTTCTTC. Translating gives CASSQESSGNTQFF.

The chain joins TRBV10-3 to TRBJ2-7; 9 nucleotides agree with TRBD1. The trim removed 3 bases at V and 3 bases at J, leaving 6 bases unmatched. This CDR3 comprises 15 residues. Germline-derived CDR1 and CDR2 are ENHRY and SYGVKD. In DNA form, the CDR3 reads TGTGCCATCAGTGACCCCGGGACAGGGCGCTACGAGCAGTACTTC. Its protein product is CAISDPGTGRYEQYF.

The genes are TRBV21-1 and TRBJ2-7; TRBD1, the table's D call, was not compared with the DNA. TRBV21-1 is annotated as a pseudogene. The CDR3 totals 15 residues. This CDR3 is CASSKEETGCYEQYF. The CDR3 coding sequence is TGTGCCAGCAGCAAAGAAGAGACAGGGTGCTACGAGCAGTACTTC.

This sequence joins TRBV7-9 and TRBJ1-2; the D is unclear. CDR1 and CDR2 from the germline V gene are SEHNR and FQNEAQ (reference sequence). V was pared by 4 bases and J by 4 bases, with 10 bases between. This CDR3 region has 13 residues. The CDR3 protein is CASSWTEVYGYTF. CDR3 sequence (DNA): TGTGCCAGCAGCTGGACTGAAGTCTATGGCTACACCTTC. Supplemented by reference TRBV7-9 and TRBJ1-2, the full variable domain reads DTGVSQNPRHKITKRGQNVTFRCDPISEHNRLYWYRQTLGQGPEFLTYFQNEAQLEKSRLLSDRFSAERPKGSFSTLEIQRTEQGDSAMYLCASSWTEVYGYTFGSGTRLTVV.

Here the CDR3 DNA reads TGTGCCAGCAGCTCCTCTAGCGGGATCAACATTCAGTACTTC. Translating it yields CASSSSSGINIQYF. The chain links TRBV5-6 to TRBJ2-4, with TRBD2 identical over 9 bases. V lost 3 bases to trimming and J lost 7 bases; unmatched junction nucleotides: 5. The germline CDR1 and CDR2 sequences are SGHDT and YYEEEE. The CDR3 length is 14 residues.

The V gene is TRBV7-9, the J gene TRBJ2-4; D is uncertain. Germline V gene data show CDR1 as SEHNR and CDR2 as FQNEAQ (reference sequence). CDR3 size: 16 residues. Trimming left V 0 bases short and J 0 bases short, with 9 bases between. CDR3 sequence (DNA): TGTGCCAGCAGCTTAGCCACACTACTAGCCAAAAACATTCAGTACTTC. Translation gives CASSLATLLAKNIQYF.

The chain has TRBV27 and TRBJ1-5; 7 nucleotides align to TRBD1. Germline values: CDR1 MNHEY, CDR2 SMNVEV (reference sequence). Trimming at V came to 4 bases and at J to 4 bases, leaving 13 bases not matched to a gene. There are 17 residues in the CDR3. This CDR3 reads CASSYLQQGGQNQPQHF. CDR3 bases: TGTGCCAGCAGTTACCTACAGCAGGGGGGCCAAAATCAGCCCCAGCATTTT.

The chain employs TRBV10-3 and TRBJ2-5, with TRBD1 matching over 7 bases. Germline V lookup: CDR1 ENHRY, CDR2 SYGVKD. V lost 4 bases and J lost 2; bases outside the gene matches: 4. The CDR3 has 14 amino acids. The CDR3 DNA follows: TGTGCCATCAGTGGAGGGGGCGGGCAAGAGACCCAGTACTTC. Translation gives CAISGGGGQETQYF.

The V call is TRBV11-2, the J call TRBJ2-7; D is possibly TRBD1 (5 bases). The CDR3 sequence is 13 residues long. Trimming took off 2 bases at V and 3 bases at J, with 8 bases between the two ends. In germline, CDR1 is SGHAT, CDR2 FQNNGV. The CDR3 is CASSLIRVYEQYF. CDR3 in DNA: TGTGCCAGCAGCTTAATCAGGGTCTACGAGCAGTACTTC. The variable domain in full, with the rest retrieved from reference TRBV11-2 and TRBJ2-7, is EAGVAQSPRYKIIEKRQSVAFWCNPISGHATLYWYQQILGQGPKLLIQFQNNGVVDDSQLPKDRFSAERLKGVDSTLKIQPAKLEDSAVYLCASSLIRVYEQYFGPGTRLTVT.

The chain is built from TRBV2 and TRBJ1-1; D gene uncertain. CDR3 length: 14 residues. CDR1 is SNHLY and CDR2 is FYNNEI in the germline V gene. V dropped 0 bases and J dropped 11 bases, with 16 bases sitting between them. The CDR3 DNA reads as TGTGCCAGCAGTGAAGCGAACCGGGCCCCCCCCGCTTTCTTT. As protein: CASSEANRAPPAFF.

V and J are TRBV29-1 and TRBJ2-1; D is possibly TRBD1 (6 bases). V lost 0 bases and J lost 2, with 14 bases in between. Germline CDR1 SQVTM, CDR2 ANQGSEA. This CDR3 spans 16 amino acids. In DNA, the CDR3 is TGCAGCGTTGAAGATCTTCAGGGGCGAGCCTACAATGAGCAGTTCTTC. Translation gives CSVEDLQGRAYNEQFF.

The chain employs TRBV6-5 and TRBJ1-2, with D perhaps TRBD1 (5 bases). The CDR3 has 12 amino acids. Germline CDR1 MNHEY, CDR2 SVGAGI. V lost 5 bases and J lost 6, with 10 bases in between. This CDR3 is CASSLGTDGYTF. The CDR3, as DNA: TGTGCCAGCAGTCTCGGGACCGATGGCTACACCTTC.